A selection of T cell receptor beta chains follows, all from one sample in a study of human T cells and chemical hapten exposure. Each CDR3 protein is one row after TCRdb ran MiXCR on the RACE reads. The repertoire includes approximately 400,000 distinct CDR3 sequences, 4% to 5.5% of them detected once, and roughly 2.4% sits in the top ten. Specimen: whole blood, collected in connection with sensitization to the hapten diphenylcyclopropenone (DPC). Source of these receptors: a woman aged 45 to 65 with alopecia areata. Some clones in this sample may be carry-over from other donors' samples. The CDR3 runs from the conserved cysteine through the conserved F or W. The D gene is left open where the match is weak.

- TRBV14 CASARLAADTQYF
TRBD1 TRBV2 CASSTGGGREKLFF
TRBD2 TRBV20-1 CSAEGLAGGPAGTDTQYF
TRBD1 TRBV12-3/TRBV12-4 CASSFRDSYNEQFF
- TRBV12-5 CASGSPWTSTDTQYF
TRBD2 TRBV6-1 CASRESSSGGTYEQYF
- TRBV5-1 CASSSTVQETQYF
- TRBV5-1 CASRGDTEAFF
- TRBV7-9 CASSPLNRERQYF
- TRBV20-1 CSARDNSRVYEQFF
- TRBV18 CASSPRRSQETQYF
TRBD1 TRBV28 CASSLWGQGGTDTQYF
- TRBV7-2 CASSLANSKNIQYF
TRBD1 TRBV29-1 CSASDRGTEAFF
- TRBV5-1 CASSFEMNTEAFF
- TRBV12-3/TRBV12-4 CASSLATYGYTF
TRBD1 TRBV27 CASSLTGGRQPQHF
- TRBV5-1 CASSLGDTEFF
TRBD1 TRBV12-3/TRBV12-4 CASSFTGGYTEAFF
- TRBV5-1 CASSSPGPYEQYF
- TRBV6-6 CASSLDPAGFYNSPLHF
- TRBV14 CASSQRGGYTEAFF